This entry lists 6 T cell receptor beta chains sequenced from one sample in a study of control samples from healthy donors and cancer patients. Libraries were prepared by immunoSEQ multiplex PCR; TCRdb keeps only in-frame clonotypes and omits some of them. Here the sample spans 400,000 to 450,000 clones, approximately 90% being singletons. Sequencing was done on a sample of PBMCs. These receptors came from a man aged 40-49 years with head and neck cancer.

This sequence joins TRBV19 and TRBJ2-7; TRBD2 aligns across 8 bases. This CDR3 has 18 amino acids. V dropped 4 bases and J dropped 7; count of bases not matched to a gene: 21. Germline V gene data show CDR1 as LNHDA and CDR2 as SQIVND (reference sequence). Written as DNA, the CDR3 is TGTGCCAGTAGTAGAAGCCACCCTGAACAGCGGGGGCTCGGGGAGCAGTACTTC. Translation: CASSRSHPEQRGLGEQYF.

The CDR3 loop reads CASSLGLGGDTQYF. The CDR3 coding sequence is TGCGCCAGCAGCTTGGGCCTGGGGGGAGATACGCAGTATTTT. The chain couples TRBV5-1 to TRBJ2-3, with D perhaps matching TRBD2 (6 bases). CDR3 length: 14 amino acids. In germline, CDR1 is SGHRS, CDR2 YFSETQ. Between the trimmed V and J ends, which lost 0 bases and 5 bases, there was a span of 10 bases.

The gene calls are TRBV5-6 and TRBJ2-5; no firm D call. The germline CDR1 and CDR2 sequences are SGHDT and YYEEEE. The CDR3 has 16 residues. V was pared by 1 base and J by 1 base, with 14 bases between. The CDR3 DNA reads TGTGCCAGCAGCTTGAATGCGGCAGGCGTCCAAGAGACCCAGTACTTC. Translating gives CASSLNAAGVQETQYF.

The gene calls are TRBV11-1 and TRBJ2-1; TRBD1 agrees at 10 bases. CDR1 SGHAT and CDR2 FQDESV come from the germline V gene (reference sequence). The CDR3 has 15 residues. J lost 8 bases, V lost 4 bases, and 8 bases had no gene match. The CDR3 loop is CASSYTRDRGDEQFF. CDR3 sequence (DNA): TGTGCCAGCAGCTATACCCGGGACAGGGGTGATGAGCAGTTCTTC.

This clone showed up just once. The chain carries TRBV18 and TRBJ2-3, with no clear D. The germline V gene has CDR1 KGHSH and CDR2 LQKENI. Trimming left V 1 base short and J 2 bases short, with 7 bases between. The CDR3 sequence is 14 residues long. CDR3 residues: CASSPLGLTDTQYF. Written as DNA, the CDR3 is TGTGCCAGCTCACCACTAGGCCTCACAGATACGCAGTATTTT.

This chain uses TRBV5-1 with TRBJ1-4; D possibly corresponds to TRBD1 (5 bases). Germline V CDR1 and CDR2: SGHRS, YFSETQ. This CDR3 is 16 amino acids long. V lost 5 bases to trimming and J lost 2 bases, with 16 bases between them. CDR3 in amino acids: CASRPLMGGTNEKLFF. CDR3 DNA sequence: TGCGCCAGCAGGCCTCTTATGGGGGGGACTAATGAAAAACTGTTTTTT.